This entry concerns a single TCR beta chain. Its antigen is unknown. The source of the sample is a study of cytomegalovirus exposure and HLA in healthy donors. Study-wide findings and caveats: Reports indicate that TCR beta sequences accurately predicted the HLA-A and HLA-B alleles of most subjects.

V trimming: 5 bases; J trimming: 7 bases; junction bases outside the gene matches: 10. The CDR3 runs to 16 residues. Germline V lookup: CDR1 PRHDT, CDR2 FYEKMQ (reference sequence). Primers for the PCR totalled 60 Vbeta and 13 Jbeta. Libraries were prepared by immunoSEQ multiplex PCR; TCRdb keeps only in-frame clonotypes and omits some of them. The repertoire holds about 160,000 clones, with around 83% as singletons. The source is a man aged 18-30 years in good health and CMV-seropositive. Sample: PBMCs. The chain is built from TRBV13 and TRBJ2-5; 13 bases align to TRBD2. CDR3 nucleotide sequence: TGTGCCAGCAGCGAAATACTAGCGGGGGGGCCCGGGACCCAGTACTTC. Its protein is CASSEILAGGPGTQYF.